This T cell receptor beta chain was recovered during a study of cytomegalovirus exposure and HLA in healthy donors. General observations from the study: Subsequent analysis of the 120 or so validation repertoires found a tendency for first-cohort TCR clusters to co-occur. Altogether, 150 to 200 TCR beta chains were recorded as cytomegalovirus-associated. Reports indicated that the classifier achieved high specificity and sensitivity in diagnosing cytomegalovirus status. Most TCR sequences were seen very rarely across donors, but some public TCRs occurred in many.

Note on this clone: Its antigen remains unknown.

CDR3 size: 14 residues. Trimming removed 7 bases from V and 5 bases from J; junction bases left unmatched: 9. The V gene's germline CDR1 is MDHEN and CDR2 SYDVKM. The assay was immunoSEQ multiplex PCR, and TCRdb's table has in-frame clones only and misses some. The sample holds about 180,000 clones, 85% seen once. The TCR comes from a young man in good health and CMV-seropositive. The chain has TRBV28 and TRBJ1-1; 8 bases align to TRBD1. The sample comprised PBMCs. The CDR3 nucleotides read TGTGCCAGCACATCAGGGGGCGCGAGGACTGAAGCTTTCTTT. This encodes CASTSGGARTEAFF.